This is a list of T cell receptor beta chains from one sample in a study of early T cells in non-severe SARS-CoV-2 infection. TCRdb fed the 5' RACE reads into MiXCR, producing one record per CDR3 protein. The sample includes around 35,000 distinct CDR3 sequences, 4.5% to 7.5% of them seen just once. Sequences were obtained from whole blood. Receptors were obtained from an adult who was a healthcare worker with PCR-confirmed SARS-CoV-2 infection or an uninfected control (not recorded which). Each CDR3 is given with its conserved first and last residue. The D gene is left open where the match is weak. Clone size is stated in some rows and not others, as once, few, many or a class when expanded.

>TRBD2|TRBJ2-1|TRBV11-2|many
TGTGCCAGCAAACTAGCGGGAGCGCATGAGCAGTTCTTC
CASKLAGAHEQFF
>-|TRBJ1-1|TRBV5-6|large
TGTGCCAGCAGCTTGGACAGGGCGAACACTGAAGCTTTCTTT
CASSLDRANTEAFF
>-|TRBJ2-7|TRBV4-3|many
TGCGCCAGCAGCCAAGAATGGGGGCAGACCTACGAGCAGTACTTC
CASSQEWGQTYEQYF
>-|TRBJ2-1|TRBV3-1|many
TGTGCCAGCAGCACGACTCAGAATTCCTACAATGAGCAGTTCTTC
CASSTTQNSYNEQFF
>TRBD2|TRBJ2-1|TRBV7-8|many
TGTGCCAGCAGCTTACGGGGGACTAGCGTAGTCCTTGAGCAGTTCTTC
CASSLRGTSVVLEQFF
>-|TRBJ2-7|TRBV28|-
TGTGGAAAGGGAACCTACGAGCAGTACTTC
CGKGTYEQYF
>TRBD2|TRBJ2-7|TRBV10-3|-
TGTGCCACCGGGGGAGGGGTGCAGCAGTACTTC
CATGGGVQQYF
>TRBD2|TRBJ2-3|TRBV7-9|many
TGTGCCAGCAGCTTAGCGGGGCTAGCGGCTCTCACAGATACGCAGTATTTT
CASSLAGLAALTDTQYF
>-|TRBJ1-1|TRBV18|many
TGTGCCAGCTCACTACGACAGGAGACGAACACTGAAGCTTTCTTT
CASSLRQETNTEAFF
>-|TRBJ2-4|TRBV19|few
TGTGCCAGTAGTACGAACCGGGATCCCAAAAACATTCAGTACTTC
CASSTNRDPKNIQYF
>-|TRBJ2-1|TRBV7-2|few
TGTGCCAGCAGCTTGGGTGGAGGGCCCTACAATGAGCAGTTCTTC
CASSLGGGPYNEQFF
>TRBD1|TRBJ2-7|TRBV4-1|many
TGCGCCAGCAGCCCATTACTAACCGGGACAGTACTATACGAGCAGTACTTC
CASSPLLTGTVLYEQYF
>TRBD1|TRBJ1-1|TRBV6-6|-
TGTGCCAGCAGGGGAGCCGGGACAGTGAACACTGAAGTTTTCTTT
CASRGAGTVNTEVFF
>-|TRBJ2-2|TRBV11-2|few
TGTGCCAGCAGCCTAGGAGGGGTGGACACCGGGGAGCTGTTTTTT
CASSLGGVDTGELFF
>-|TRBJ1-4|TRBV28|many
TGTGCCAGCAGTTTATTTATTGCGGCGACAACTAATGAAAAACTGTTTTTT
CASSLFIAATTNEKLFF
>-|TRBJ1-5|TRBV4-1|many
TGCGCCAGCAGCCAGCACGGGGAACAGCCCCAGCATTTT
CASSQHGEQPQHF
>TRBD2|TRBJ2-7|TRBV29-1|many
TGCAGCGTTGAGCGGGAGGGGGCTTCCTACGAGCAGTACTTC
CSVEREGASYEQYF
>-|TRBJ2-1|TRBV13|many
TGTGCCAGCAGCATAGGGGGACTCCCTTTGGAGCAGTTCTTC
CASSIGGLPLEQFF
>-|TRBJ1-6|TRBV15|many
TGTGCCACCTCCACCGGTCACAATCGGGGAGGCCGGTCACCCCTCCACTTT
CATSTGHNRGGRSPLHF
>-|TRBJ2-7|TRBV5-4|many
TGTGCCAGCAGCCCAAGGACTAACCCCTACGAGCAGTACTTC
CASSPRTNPYEQYF
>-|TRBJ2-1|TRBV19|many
TGTGCCAGTAGTTTTCTCGCTTTTGGAGGGCCGGGTGAGCAGTTCTTC
CASSFLAFGGPGEQFF
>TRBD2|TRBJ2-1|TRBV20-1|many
TGCAGTGCCCTATGGGGGACTAGCGTAAAGGGAGAGTTCTTC
CSALWGTSVKGEFF
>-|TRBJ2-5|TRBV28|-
TGTGCCAGCGCTCACACGCGGCTGCCGCGGACCCAGTACTTC
CASAHTRLPRTQYF
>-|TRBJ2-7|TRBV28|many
TGTGCCAGCAGTTTAGGAGGGGGCATCTCCTACGAGCAGTACTTC
CASSLGGGISYEQYF
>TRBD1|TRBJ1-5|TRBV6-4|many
TGTGCCAGGCCGGGACAGGGGGGTGAGAGAAGCAATCAGCCCCAGCATTTT
CARPGQGGERSNQPQHF
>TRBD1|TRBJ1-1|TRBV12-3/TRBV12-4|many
TGTGCCAGCAGGCCAGGACAGGGACGTCCCAGGGTGAACACTGAAGCTTTCTTT
CASRPGQGRPRVNTEAFF
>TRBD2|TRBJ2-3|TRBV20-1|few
TGCAGTGCTTTTGTAGGAGCGGGGACTAGCACAGATACGCAGTATTTT
CSAFVGAGTSTDTQYF
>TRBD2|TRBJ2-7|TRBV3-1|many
TGTGCCAGCAGCCGCCATACTAGCGGGATATACGAGCAGTACTTC
CASSRHTSGIYEQYF
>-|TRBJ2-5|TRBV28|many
TGTGCCAGCAGTCAAAGTGGGGGTTTTGAGACCCAGTACTTC
CASSQSGGFETQYF
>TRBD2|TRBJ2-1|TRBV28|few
TGTGCCAGCAATCCACCCGTGGCTAGCGGGAGATTGAATGAGCAGTTCTTC
CASNPPVASGRLNEQFF
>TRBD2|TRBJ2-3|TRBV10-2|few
TGCGCCAGCAGTGAAGCGGGAGTTGACACAGATACGCAGTATTTT
CASSEAGVDTDTQYF
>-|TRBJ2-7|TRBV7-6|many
TGTGCCAGCAGCTTAGCGGGACAAACCTACGAGCAGTACTTC
CASSLAGQTYEQYF
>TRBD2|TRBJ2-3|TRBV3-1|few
TGTGCCAGCAGCCAAGTTTTAGCGGGAGCAGATACGCAGTATTTT
CASSQVLAGADTQYF
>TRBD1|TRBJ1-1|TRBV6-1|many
TGTGCCAGTCAGGGACAGGGAAACACTGAAGCTTTCTTT
CASQGQGNTEAFF
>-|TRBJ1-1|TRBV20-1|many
TGCAGTGCCGGTAGCCGATCAGGAGCTTTCTTT
CSAGSRSGAFF
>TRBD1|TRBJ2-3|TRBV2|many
TGTGCCAGCAGTGAAGTGAGACAGGGCCCAGATACGCAGTATTTT
CASSEVRQGPDTQYF
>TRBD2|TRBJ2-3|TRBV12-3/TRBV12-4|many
TGTGCCAGCAGTTTGACTAGCGGGGCGCAGTATTTT
CASSLTSGAQYF
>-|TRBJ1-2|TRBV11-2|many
TGTGCCAGCAGCCCAGCTTGGGGGCTCGAGTATGGCTACACCTTC
CASSPAWGLEYGYTF
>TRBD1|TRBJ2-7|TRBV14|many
TGTGCCAGCAGCCTGAGGGGGCCCCTGTACTTC
CASSLRGPLYF
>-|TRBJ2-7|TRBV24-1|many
TGTGCCACCAGTGAAAGCACTATCGGGAAGACCTACGAGCAGTACTTC
CATSESTIGKTYEQYF
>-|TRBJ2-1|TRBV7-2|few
TGTGCCAGCAGCCCGGACCAGTCGAATGAGCAGTTCTTC
CASSPDQSNEQFF
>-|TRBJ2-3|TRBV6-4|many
TGTGCCAGCAGTGACAGCGGTAGCACAGATACGCAGTATTTT
CASSDSGSTDTQYF
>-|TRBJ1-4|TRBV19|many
TGTGCCAGTAGTATTTCGACACCGGGGGATGAAAAACTGTTTTTT
CASSISTPGDEKLFF
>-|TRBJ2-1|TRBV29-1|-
TGCAGCGCTCTTCGGGGTTACAATGAGCAGTTCTTC
CSALRGYNEQFF
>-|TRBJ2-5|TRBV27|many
TGTGCCAGCAGTCCCCTTAACTACCAAGAGACCCAGTACTTC
CASSPLNYQETQYF
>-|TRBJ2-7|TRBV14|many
TGTGCCAGCAGCCAAGTCCCTTACGAGCAGTACTTC
CASSQVPYEQYF
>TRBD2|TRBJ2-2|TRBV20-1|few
TGCAGTGCTAGGGCCGGGACTAGATACACCGGGGAGCTGTTTTTT
CSARAGTRYTGELFF
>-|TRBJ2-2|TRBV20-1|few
TGCAGTGCTAGGGGGACAAATGCGAACACCGGGGAGCTGTTTTTT
CSARGTNANTGELFF